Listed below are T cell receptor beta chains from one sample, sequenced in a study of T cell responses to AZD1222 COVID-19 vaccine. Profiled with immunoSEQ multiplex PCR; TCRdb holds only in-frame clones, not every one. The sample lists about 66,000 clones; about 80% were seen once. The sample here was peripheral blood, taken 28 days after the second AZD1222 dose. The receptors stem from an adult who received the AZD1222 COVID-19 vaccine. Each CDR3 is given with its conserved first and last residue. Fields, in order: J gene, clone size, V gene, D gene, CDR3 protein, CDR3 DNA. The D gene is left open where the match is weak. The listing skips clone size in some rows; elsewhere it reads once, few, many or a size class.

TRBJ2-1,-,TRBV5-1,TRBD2,CASSFSGGGGNEQFF,TGCGCCAGCAGCTTTAGCGGGGGAGGGGGCAATGAGCAGTTCTTC
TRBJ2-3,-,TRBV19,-,CASMETDSLGTDTQYF,TGTGCCAGTATGGAGACGGACAGCCTAGGCACAGATACGCAGTATTTT
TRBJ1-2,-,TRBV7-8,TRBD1,CASSSGQGASRGYTF,TGTGCCAGCAGCTCGGGACAGGGGGCGTCTAGAGGCTACACCTTC
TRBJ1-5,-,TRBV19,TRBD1,CASSNSGQGASNQPQHF,TGTGCCAGTAGTAACTCGGGACAGGGGGCTAGCAATCAGCCCCAGCATTTT
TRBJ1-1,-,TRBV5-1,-,CASSAGQNTEAFF,TGCGCCAGCAGCGCGGGACAGAACACTGAAGCTTTCTTT
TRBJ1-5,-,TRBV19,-,CASSIDRQGAKPQHF,TGTGCCAGTAGTATAGATCGGCAGGGAGCAAAGCCCCAGCATTTT
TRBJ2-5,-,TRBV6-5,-,CASSTSVQETQYF,TGTGCCAGCAGTACCAGCGTACAAGAGACCCAGTACTTC
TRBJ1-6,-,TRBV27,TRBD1,CASSYRGPRVALHF,TGTGCCAGCAGTTACAGGGGGCCCAGGGTGGCCCTCCACTTT
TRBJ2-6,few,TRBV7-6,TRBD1,CASSRTGGGGANVLTF,TGTGCCAGCAGCCGCACAGGGGGAGGCGGGGCCAACGTCCTGACTTTC
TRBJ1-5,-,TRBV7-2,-,CASSLGGHPNQPQHF,TGTGCCAGCAGCTTAGGAGGACACCCGAATCAGCCCCAGCATTTT
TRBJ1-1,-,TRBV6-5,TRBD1,CASSYRDRLSPEAFF,TGTGCCAGCAGTTACAGGGACAGGTTGAGCCCTGAAGCTTTCTTT
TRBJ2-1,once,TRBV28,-,CATSLGQTHNEQFF,TGTGCCACCTCCCTCGGACAGACCCACAATGAGCAGTTCTTC
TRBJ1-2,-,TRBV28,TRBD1,CASTTGVYGYTF,TGTGCCAGCACGACAGGGGTCTATGGCTACACCTTC
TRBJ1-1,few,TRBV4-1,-,CASSLLFGRVPNSPGGAFF,TGCGCCAGCAGCCTTCTCTTTGGGAGGGTGCCCAACAGTCCGGGTGGAGCTTTCTTT
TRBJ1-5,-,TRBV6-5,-,CASSLITQGSPQHF,TGTGCCAGCAGTCTAATTACCCAGGGATCTCCCCAGCATTTT
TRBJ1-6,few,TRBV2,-,CASSEAGQISNSPLHF,TGTGCCAGCAGTGAAGCGGGACAAATCAGTAATTCACCCCTCCACTTT
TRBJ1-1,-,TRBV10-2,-,CASSVEGGGLEAFF,TGCGCCAGCAGTGTTGAGGGAGGGGGATTAGAAGCTTTCTTT
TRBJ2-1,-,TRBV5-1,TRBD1,CASSSAAGTANNEQFF,TGCGCCAGCAGCTCCGCGGCCGGGACAGCCAACAATGAGCAGTTCTTC
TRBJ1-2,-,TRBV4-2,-,CASSQAPETPTSGYTF,TGTGCCAGCAGCCAGGCCCCGGAGACCCCTACAAGTGGCTACACCTTC
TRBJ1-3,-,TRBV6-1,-,CASSEHGLGGNTIYF,TGTGCCAGCAGTGAACACGGCTTAGGAGGAAACACCATATATTTT
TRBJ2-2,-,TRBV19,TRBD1,CASKKNNQGADGELFF,TGTGCCAGTAAGAAAAATAACCAGGGGGCCGACGGGGAGCTGTTTTTT
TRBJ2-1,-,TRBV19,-,CASSTQGVYNEQFF,TGTGCCAGTAGTACCCAGGGAGTCTACAATGAGCAGTTCTTC
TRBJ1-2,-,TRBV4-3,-,CASSQDRRNYGYTF,TGCGCCAGCAGCCAAGACAGGCGAAACTATGGCTACACCTTC
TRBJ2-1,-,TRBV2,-,CASTEGGTTYNEQFF,TGTGCCAGCACTGAAGGGGGGACAACCTACAATGAGCAGTTCTTC
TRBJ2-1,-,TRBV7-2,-,CASSSEGRLVDEQFF,TGTGCCAGCAGCTCCGAGGGGCGCTTAGTCGATGAGCAGTTCTTC
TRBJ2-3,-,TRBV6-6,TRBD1,CASSYDGQGTDTQYF,TGTGCCAGCAGTTACGATGGACAGGGCACAGATACGCAGTATTTT
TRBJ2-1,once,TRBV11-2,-,CASSSRGLSSYNEQFF,TGTGCCAGCAGCTCCCGAGGTTTGTCCTCCTACAATGAGCAGTTCTTC
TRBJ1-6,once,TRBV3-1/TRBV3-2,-,CASSQPRGRVNSPLHF,TGTGCCAGCAGCCAACCCCGGGGCAGGGTTAATTCACCCCTCCACTTT
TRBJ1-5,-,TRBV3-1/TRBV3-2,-,CASSRSTGRWQPQHF,TGTGCCAGCAGCCGATCGACAGGCCGCTGGCAGCCCCAGCATTTT
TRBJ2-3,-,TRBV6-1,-,CASSGRRGEATDTQYF,TGTGCCAGCAGTGGAAGGAGGGGGGAGGCGACAGATACGCAGTATTTT
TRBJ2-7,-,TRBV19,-,CASSIMQGGEQYF,TGTGCCAGTAGTATTATGCAGGGGGGCGAGCAGTACTTC
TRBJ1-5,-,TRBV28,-,CASSLLSRGGNQPQHF,TGTGCCAGCAGTTTATTATCTAGGGGTGGCAATCAGCCCCAGCATTTT
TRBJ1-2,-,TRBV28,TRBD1,CASSPGGEIYGYTF,TGTGCCAGCAGCCCAGGGGGGGAGATATATGGCTACACCTTC
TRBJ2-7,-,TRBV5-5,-,CASSFNPDDYEQYF,TGTGCCAGCAGCTTTAATCCCGACGACTACGAGCAGTACTTC
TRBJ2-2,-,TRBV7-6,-,CASSLGSGRANTGELFF,TGTGCCAGCAGCTTAGGTTCGGGCAGGGCAAACACCGGGGAGCTGTTTTTT
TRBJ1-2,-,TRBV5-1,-,CASTEDSGREGYGYTF,TGCGCCAGCACCGAAGACTCGGGCAGGGAGGGGTATGGCTACACCTTC
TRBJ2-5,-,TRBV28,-,CASSSSASPEETQYF,TGTGCCAGCAGTTCATCGGCCAGCCCGGAAGAGACCCAGTACTTC
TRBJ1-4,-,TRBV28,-,CASSFEVTGEKLFF,TGTGCCAGCAGTTTCGAGGTTACTGGTGAAAAACTGTTTTTT
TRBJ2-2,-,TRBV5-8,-,CASSTTGFSGELFF,TGTGCCAGCAGTACCACAGGGTTTAGCGGGGAGCTGTTTTTT
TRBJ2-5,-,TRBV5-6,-,CASSLVGGGETQYF,TGTGCCAGCAGCTTGGTCGGGGGCGGGGAGACCCAGTACTTC
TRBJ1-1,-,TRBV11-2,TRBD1,CASSFVGQGTTEAFF,TGTGCCAGCAGCTTCGTCGGACAGGGGACGACTGAAGCTTTCTTT
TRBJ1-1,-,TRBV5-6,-,CASTLGSLATEAFF,TGTGCCAGCACCCTAGGGTCCTTGGCCACTGAAGCTTTCTTT
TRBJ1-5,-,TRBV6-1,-,CASSISSLEQPQHF,TGTGCCAGCAGTATCTCTAGCCTGGAGCAGCCCCAGCATTTT
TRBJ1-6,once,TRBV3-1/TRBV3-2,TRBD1,CASSQGIGDRGEGSPLHF,TGTGCCAGCAGCCAAGGCATCGGTGACAGGGGAGAAGGTTCACCCCTCCACTTT
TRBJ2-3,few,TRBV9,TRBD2,CASSVVSSGGTDTQYF,TGTGCCAGCAGCGTAGTATCCAGCGGGGGGACAGATACGCAGTATTTT
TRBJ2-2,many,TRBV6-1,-,CASSERRVSGELFF,TGTGCCAGCAGTGAAAGGAGGGTTTCCGGGGAGCTGTTTTTT
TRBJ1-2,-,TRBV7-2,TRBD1,CASSSGPGQAYGYTF,TGTGCCAGCAGCTCAGGTCCGGGACAGGCCTATGGCTACACCTTC
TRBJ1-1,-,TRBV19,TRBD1,CASHRGRDTEAFF,TGTGCCAGCCACAGGGGACGAGACACTGAAGCTTTCTTT
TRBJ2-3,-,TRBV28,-,CASSRVEGVTDTQYF,TGTGCCAGCAGTCGGGTCGAGGGGGTCACAGATACGCAGTATTTT
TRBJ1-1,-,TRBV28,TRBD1,CASSLTPRRGPFF,TGTGCCAGCAGTTTGACTCCCCGCAGGGGGCCTTTCTTT
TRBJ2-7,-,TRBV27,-,CASAGTGLVEQYF,TGTGCCAGCGCCGGAACGGGGCTCGTCGAGCAGTACTTC
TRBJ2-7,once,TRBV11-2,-,CASSGTGDSSYEQYF,TGTGCCAGCAGCGGGACGGGGGATTCATCCTACGAGCAGTACTTC
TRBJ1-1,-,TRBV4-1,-,CASSQDSTGTEAFF,TGCGCCAGCAGCCAAGATTCCACGGGAACTGAAGCTTTCTTT
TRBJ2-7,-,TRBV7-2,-,CASSFSVTRVSYEQYF,TGTGCCAGCAGCTTTTCGGTGACTCGAGTGAGCTACGAGCAGTACTTC
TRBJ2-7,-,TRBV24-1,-,CATEGVEQYF,TGTGCCACCGAAGGCGTGGAGCAGTACTTC